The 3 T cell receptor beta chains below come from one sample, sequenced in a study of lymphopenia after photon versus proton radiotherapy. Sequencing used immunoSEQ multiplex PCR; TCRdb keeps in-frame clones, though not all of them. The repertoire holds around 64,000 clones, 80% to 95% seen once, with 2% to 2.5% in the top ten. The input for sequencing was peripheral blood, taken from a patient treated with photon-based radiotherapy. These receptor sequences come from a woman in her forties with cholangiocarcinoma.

As DNA, the CDR3 is TGTGCCAGCAGGCAACAGGTCTCTGGGGCCAACGTCCTGACTTTC. It encodes CASRQQVSGANVLTF. The rearrangement joins TRBV7-9 to TRBJ2-6; TRBD1 is a possible D gene (5 bases). The CDR3 is 15 residues long. Per germline, CDR1 SEHNR and CDR2 FQNEAQ (reference sequence). Trimming took off 6 bases at V and 0 bases at J, with 9 bases between the two ends.

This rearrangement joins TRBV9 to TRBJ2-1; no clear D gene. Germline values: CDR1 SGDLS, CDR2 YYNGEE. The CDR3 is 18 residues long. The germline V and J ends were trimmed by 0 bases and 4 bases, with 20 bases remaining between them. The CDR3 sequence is CASSVAERPGTGYNEQFF. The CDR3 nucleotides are TGTGCCAGCAGCGTAGCCGAAAGACCCGGCACCGGTTACAATGAGCAGTTCTTC.

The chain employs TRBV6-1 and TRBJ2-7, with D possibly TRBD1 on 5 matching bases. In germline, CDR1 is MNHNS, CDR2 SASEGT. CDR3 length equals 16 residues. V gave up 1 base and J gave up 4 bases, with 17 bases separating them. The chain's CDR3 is CASSEEYGSRVYEQYF. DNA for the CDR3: TGTGCCAGCAGTGAAGAATATGGAAGCAGGGTATACGAGCAGTACTTC.